Listed below are T cell receptor beta chains from one sample, sequenced in a study of T-cell reconstitution after alpha-beta-depleted transplantation in children. TCRdb redid the calling of the PCR reads with MiXCR, one entry per CDR3 protein. Among around 250,000 distinct CDR3 sequences listed, 9.9% were seen once. Sequencing was performed on PBMCs from the stem cell graft donor, taken from the stem cell graft. These receptors were collected from a human donor who donated a stem cell graft to a child with SCID. Each CDR3 is given with its conserved first and last residue. The order of the fields is V gene, CDR3 protein.

>TRBV7-8
CASSLGPGDYSGEQYF
>TRBV5-1
CASSFPRDGGGYEQYF
>TRBV5-1
CASSLTGSHTEAFF
>TRBV7-3
CASSQAGTGMDEQFF
>TRBV7-9
CASSFAVRDTIYF
>TRBV27
CASSYAGSSEAFF
>TRBV2
CASILGRGGQGLPGELFF
>TRBV5-5
CASSSGTRTGELFF
>TRBV11-2
CASSFSGGINEQFF
>TRBV5-1
CASSPLNEQFF
>TRBV6-6
CASSLWDQETQYF
>TRBV7-9
CASSQRLPSNTGELFF
>TRBV6-5
CASRSGTGGTYGYTF
>TRBV15
CATSRGASKADTQYF
>TRBV20-1
CSVNLLSSYNEQFF
>TRBV11-2
CASTTGSNQPQHF
>TRBV11-2
CASSLDLRSSYNEQFF
>TRBV3-1
CASSPILGGEAFF
>TRBV5-1
CASSLDGSRSSPLHF
>TRBV12-3/TRBV12-4
CASRGDSYTGELFF
>TRBV12-3/TRBV12-4
CASTTGVRTQYF
>TRBV6-1
CASSDLPGTVNYGYTF
>TRBV5-1
CASSYRTRTADEQYF
>TRBV7-2
CASSRAIWDSVSYEQYF
>TRBV27
CASRGLAEQYF
>TRBV20-1
CSAMGTMNTEAFF
>TRBV11-2
CASQRFGNTEAFF
>TRBV4-2
CASSPDREGGGTDTQYF
>TRBV7-8
CASSTWTGSSYNEQFF
>TRBV27
CASSLSGTPPADTQYF
>TRBV4-2
CASSQDLAGGNEQFF
>TRBV5-1
CASSSRPWFSGGAGVSADTQYF
>TRBV19
CASSISQGSTDTQYF
>TRBV9
CASSVETNYGYTF
>TRBV23-1
CASSRSDGQAERGNRANTGELFF
>TRBV12-3/TRBV12-4
CASSLIEWHSYNEQFF
>TRBV13
CASSLGLRPASTVELFF
>TRBV12-3/TRBV12-4
CASGNTGELFF
>TRBV7-8
CASSLGTGGRNTEAFF
>TRBV10-3
CAISTTQLTNSYEQYF
>TRBV15
CATSRGDRFTGELFF
>TRBV3-1
CASSPPGTLDTQYF
>TRBV7-9
CASSFPGGTNTGELFF
>TRBV25-1
CASSLGLAGIQETQYF
>TRBV20-1
CSAKGTRTHQETQYF
>TRBV18
CASSPGGPETRYF
>TRBV5-1
CASSATGNQPQHF
>TRBV10-2
CASRDGGFFTGELFF
>TRBV27
CASSPVGGTEAFF
>TRBV5-6
CASSRLGREQYF
>TRBV12-3/TRBV12-4
CASSLGQGTEAFF
>TRBV27
CASSGQVGNQPQHF
>TRBV12-3/TRBV12-4
CASSMGLRETQYF
>TRBV29-1
CSVGGYGQGRTGELFF